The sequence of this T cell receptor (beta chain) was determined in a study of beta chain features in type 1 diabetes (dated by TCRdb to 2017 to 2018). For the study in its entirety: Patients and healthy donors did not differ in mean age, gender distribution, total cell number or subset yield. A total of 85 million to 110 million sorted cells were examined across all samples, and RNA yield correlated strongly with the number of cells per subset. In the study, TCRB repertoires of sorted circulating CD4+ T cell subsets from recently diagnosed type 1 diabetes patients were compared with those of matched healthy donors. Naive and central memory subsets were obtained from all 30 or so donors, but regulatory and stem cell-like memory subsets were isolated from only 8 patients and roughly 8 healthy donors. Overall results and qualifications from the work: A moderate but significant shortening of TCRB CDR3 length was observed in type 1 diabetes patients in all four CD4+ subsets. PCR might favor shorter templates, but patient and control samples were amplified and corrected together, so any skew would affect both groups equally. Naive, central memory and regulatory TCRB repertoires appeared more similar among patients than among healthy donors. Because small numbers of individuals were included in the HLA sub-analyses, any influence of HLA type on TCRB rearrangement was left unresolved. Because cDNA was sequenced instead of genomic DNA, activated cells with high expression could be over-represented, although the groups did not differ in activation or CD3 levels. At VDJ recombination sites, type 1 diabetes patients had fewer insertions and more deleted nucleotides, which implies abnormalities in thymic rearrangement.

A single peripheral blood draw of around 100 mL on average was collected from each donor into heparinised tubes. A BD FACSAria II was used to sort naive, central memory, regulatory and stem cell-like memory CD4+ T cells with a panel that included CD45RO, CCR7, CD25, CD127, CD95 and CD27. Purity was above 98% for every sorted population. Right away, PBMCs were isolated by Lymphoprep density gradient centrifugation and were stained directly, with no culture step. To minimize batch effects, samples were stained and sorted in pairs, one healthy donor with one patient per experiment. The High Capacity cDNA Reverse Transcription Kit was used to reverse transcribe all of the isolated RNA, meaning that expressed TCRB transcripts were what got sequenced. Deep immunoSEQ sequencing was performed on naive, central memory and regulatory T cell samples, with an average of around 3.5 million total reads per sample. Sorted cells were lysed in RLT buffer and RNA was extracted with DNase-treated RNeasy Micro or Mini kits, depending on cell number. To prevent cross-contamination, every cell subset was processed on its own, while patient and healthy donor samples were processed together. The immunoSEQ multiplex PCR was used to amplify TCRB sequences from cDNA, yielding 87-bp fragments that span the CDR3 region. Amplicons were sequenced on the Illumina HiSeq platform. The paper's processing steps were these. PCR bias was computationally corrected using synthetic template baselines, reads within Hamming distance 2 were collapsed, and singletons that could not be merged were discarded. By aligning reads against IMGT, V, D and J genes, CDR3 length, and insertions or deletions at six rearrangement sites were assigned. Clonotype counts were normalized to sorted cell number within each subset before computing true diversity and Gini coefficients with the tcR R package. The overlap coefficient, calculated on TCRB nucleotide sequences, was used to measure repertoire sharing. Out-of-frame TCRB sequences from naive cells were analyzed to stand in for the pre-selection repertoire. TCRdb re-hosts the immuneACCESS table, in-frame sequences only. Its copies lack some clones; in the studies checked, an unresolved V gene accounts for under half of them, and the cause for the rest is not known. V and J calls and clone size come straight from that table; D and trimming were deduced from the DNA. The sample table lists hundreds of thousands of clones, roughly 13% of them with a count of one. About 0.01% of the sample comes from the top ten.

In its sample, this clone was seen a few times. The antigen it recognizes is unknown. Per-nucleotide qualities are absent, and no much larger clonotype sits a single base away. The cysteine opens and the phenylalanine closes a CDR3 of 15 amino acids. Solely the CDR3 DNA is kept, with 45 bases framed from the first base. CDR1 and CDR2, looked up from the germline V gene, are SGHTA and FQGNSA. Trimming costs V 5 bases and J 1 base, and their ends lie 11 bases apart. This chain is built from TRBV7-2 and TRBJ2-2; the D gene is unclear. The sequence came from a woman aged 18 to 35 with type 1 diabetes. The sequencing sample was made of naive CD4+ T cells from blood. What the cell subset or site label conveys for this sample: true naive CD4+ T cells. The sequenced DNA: TGTGCCAGCAGCCCCCTCTGGCAGAACACCGGGGAGCTGTTTTTT. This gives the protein CASSPLWQNTGELFF. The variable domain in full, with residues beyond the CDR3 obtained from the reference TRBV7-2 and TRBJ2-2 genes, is GAGVSQSPSNKVTEKGKDVELRCDPISGHTALYWYRQSLGQGLEFLIYFQGNSAPDKSGLPSDRFSAERTGGSVSTLTIQRTQQEDSAVYLCASSPLWQNTGELFFGEGSRLTVL.